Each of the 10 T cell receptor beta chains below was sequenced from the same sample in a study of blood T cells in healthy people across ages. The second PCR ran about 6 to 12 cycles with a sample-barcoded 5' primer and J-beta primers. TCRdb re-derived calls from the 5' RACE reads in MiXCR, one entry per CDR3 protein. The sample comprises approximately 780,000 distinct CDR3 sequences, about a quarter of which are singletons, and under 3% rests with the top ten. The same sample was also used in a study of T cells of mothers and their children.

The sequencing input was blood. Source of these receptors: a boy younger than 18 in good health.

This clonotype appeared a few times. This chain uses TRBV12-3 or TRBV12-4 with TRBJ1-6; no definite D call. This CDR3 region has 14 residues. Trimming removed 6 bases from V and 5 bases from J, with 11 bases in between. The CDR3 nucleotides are TGTGCCAGCAGACGAGGATTTGATAATTCACCCCTCCACTTT. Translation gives CASRRGFDNSPLHF.

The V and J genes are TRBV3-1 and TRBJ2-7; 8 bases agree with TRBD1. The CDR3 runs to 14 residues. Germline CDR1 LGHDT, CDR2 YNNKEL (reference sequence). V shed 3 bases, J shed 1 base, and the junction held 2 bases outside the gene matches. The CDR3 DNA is TGTGCCAGCAGCCATCGACAGGGGTCCTACGAGCAGTACTTC. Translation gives CASSHRQGSYEQYF.

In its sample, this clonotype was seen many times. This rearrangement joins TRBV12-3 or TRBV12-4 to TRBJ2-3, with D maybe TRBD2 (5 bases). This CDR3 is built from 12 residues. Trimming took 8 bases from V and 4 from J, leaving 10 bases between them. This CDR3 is CASSLAPDTQYF. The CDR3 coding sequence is TGTGCCAGCTCTCTAGCACCAGATACGCAGTATTTT.

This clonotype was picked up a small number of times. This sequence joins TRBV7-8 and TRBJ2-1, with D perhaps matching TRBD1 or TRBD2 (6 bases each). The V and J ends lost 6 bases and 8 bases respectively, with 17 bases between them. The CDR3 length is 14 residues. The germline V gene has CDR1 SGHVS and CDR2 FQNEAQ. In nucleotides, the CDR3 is TGTGCCAGCAGTAAATCCCCGGGGGCCCATGAGCAGTTCTTC. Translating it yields CASSKSPGAHEQFF.

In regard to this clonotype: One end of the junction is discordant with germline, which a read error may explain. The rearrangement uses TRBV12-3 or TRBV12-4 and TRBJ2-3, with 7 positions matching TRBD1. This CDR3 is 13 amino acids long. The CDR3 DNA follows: TGTGCCAGCAGCCGACAGGGAGCAGATACGCAATGTTTT. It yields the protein CASSRQGADTQCF.

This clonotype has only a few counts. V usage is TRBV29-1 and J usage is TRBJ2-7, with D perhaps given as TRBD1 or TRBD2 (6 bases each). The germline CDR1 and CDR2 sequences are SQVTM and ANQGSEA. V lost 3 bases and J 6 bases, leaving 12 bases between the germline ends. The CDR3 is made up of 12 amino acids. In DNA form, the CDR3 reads TGCAGCGTTGAGATGGGGGGCCGCGAGCAGTACTTC. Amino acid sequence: CSVEMGGREQYF.

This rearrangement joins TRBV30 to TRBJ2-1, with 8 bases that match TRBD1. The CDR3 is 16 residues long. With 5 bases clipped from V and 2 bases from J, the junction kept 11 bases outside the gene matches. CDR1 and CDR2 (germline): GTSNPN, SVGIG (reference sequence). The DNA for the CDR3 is TGTGCCTGGTCCCTTACCGGACAGGGTACCTACAATGAGCAGTTCTTC. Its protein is CAWSLTGQGTYNEQFF.

The DNA for the CDR3 is TGTGCCAGCAGTTTAGCCGTCACTTCCTACGAGCAGTACTTC. Protein: CASSLAVTSYEQYF. V gene TRBV12-3 or TRBV12-4 combines with J gene TRBJ2-7; D gene uncertain. The CDR3 totals 14 residues. Trimming left V 0 bases short and J 1 base short, with 7 bases between.

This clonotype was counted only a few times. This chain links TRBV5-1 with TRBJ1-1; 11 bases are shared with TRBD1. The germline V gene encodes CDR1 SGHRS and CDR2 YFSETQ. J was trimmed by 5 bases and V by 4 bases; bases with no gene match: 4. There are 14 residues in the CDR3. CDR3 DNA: TGCGCCAGCAGCCCCGGACAGGGGGCTACTGAAGCTTTCTTT. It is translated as CASSPGQGATEAFF.

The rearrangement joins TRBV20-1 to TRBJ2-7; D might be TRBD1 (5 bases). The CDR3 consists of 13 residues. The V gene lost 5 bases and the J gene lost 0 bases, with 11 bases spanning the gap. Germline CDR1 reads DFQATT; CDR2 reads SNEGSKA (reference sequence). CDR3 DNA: TGCAGTGCTTCGACAGATTCCTCCTACGAGCAGTACTTC. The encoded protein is CSASTDSSYEQYF.